This T cell receptor (beta chain) is drawn from a study of T cell responses to AZD1222 COVID-19 vaccine. Study-wide results and limits: Seropositivity was recorded at baseline in only six AZD1222 recipients. In a largely white British group with more females than males, clonal diversity was possibly underestimated. Unmutated variant regions reportedly attract nearly half of all spike-specific TCRs. Sampled repertoires all dated from after the peak T cell response.

Sequencing was performed with immunoSEQ multiplex PCR; in TCRdb, only in-frame clones are kept and a portion is missing. The table lists just under 90,000 clones, nearly 90% of them singletons. The ends were cut back, 10 bases at V and 4 bases at J, with 17 bases in the middle. Looked up from germline, CDR1 is MDHEN and CDR2 is SYDVKM. This CDR3 is 14 amino acids long. As concerns this clone: Antigen unknown.

The source was peripheral blood, collected on day 0 of AZD1222 vaccination. This TCR was sampled from an adult in good health. This chain connects TRBV28 to TRBJ1-5; tentatively, D is TRBD1 (5 bases). CDR3 residues: CATRGVGSNQPQHF. Here the CDR3 DNA reads TGTGCCACCCGGGGGGTGGGTTCTAATCAGCCCCAGCATTTT.